The rows below give T cell receptor beta chains drawn from one sample of a study of Ad26.COV2.S vaccination and SARS-CoV-2 variants. Produced via immunoSEQ multiplex PCR; TCRdb's table is partial and in-frame only. Of about 480,000 clones in the sample, roughly 85% were seen once. The sample here was peripheral blood, taken in a trial of Ad26.COV2.S vaccine versus placebo. The receptors come from a person between 18 and 59 years old who received the Ad26.COV2.S COVID-19 vaccine or a placebo. Each CDR3 is given with its conserved first and last residue. A D gene is named only where the DNA matches it firmly.

V gene,J gene,D gene,CDR3 protein,CDR3 DNA
TRBV5-1,TRBJ1-1,-,CASSIQSMNTEAFF,TGCGCCAGCAGCATCCAATCAATGAACACTGAAGCTTTCTTT
TRBV19,TRBJ1-2,TRBD1,CASSMATGGSYGYTF,TGTGCCAGTAGTATGGCCACAGGGGGCAGCTATGGCTACACCTTC
TRBV28,TRBJ1-2,TRBD1,CASSFSTGDGYTF,TGTGCCAGCAGTTTTAGTACAGGGGACGGCTACACCTTC
TRBV6-5,TRBJ2-1,-,CASSPTSGTYNEQFF,TGTGCCAGCAGTCCCACGTCGGGGACTTACAATGAGCAGTTCTTC
TRBV20-1,TRBJ2-1,TRBD2,CSASGGNEQFF,TGCAGTGCTTCCGGGGGGAATGAGCAGTTCTTC
TRBV30,TRBJ1-1,-,CAWSVRGLGAFF,TGTGCCTGGAGTGTAAGGGGTCTAGGAGCTTTCTTT
TRBV10-2,TRBJ2-7,TRBD2,CASSDLFLGLAASYEQYF,TGCGCCAGCAGTGATTTATTTTTGGGACTAGCGGCCTCCTACGAGCAGTACTTC
TRBV4-1,TRBJ1-1,-,CASSQASREPPFAFF,TGCGCCAGCAGCCAAGCCAGCCGGGAGCCTCCTTTTGCTTTCTTT
TRBV5-1,TRBJ2-7,TRBD2,CASSRHLGLQSSEQYF,TGCGCCAGCAGCCGTCACTTGGGACTACAATCATCCGAGCAGTACTTC
TRBV2,TRBJ1-5,-,CASSIQPSNQPQHF,TGTGCCAGCAGTATCCAGCCAAGCAATCAGCCCCAGCATTTT